A single sample is the source of the 17 T cell receptor beta chains below, sequenced in a study of blood T cells in healthy people across ages. Primers used in a second PCR of about 6 to 12 cycles were a sample-barcoded 5' primer and a J-beta primer mix. One entry per CDR3 protein results from TCRdb running MiXCR on the 5' RACE reads. The sample yields 270,000 or so distinct CDR3 sequences, roughly 29% seen once. The sequenced sample was blood. The receptors were gathered from a woman in her 70s in good health.

In its sample, this clonotype was seen a few times. The chain links TRBV13 to TRBJ1-1; 7 nucleotides line up with TRBD1. Unmatched junction bases numbered 5, after V lost 6 bases and J lost 1 base. The CDR3 contains 14 residues. Looked up from germline, CDR1 is PRHDT and CDR2 is FYEKMQ (reference sequence). As DNA, the CDR3 is TGTGCCAGCAGAATGGACAGGAGGAACACTGAAGCTTTCTTT. Amino acids: CASRMDRRNTEAFF.

V gene TRBV6-5 combines with J gene TRBJ1-1; D ambiguous. Trimming removed 7 bases from V and 3 bases from J, with 12 bases in between. The CDR3 totals 13 residues. Germline lookup yields CDR1 MNHEY and CDR2 SVGAGI. This chain's CDR3 is CASTDSRYTEAFF. In DNA, the CDR3 is TGTGCCAGCACCGACTCCCGGTACACTGAAGCTTTCTTT.

The chain is built from TRBV10-3 and TRBJ2-5; D is perhaps TRBD1 or TRBD2 (5 bases each). V dropped 0 bases and J dropped 6 bases, with 8 bases sitting between them. Germline V lookup: CDR1 ENHRY, CDR2 SYGVKD. This CDR3 region has 13 residues. CDR3 amino acids: CAISESWGKTQYF. The CDR3 coding sequence is TGTGCCATCAGTGAGTCCTGGGGGAAGACCCAGTACTTC.

This clonotype was seen more than once but under ten times. This rearrangement joins TRBV10-3 to TRBJ2-3; TRBD1 might be the D (5 bases). Trimming took off 7 bases at V and 2 bases at J, with 10 bases between the two ends. The germline CDR1 and CDR2 sequences are ENHRY and SYGVKD. The CDR3 contains 13 residues. The CDR3 DNA is TGTGCCATCAAGGGGTCAGACACAGATACGCAGTATTTT. Translated, it gives CAIKGSDTDTQYF.

This clonotype was observed a few times. V is TRBV5-1 and J is TRBJ1-2; no definite D call. The length of the CDR3 is 14 residues. Looked up from germline, CDR1 is SGHRS and CDR2 is YFSETQ. Trimming stripped 0 bases from V and 8 bases from J, with 14 bases between. The CDR3 DNA follows: TGCGCCAGCAGCTTGGAACTGGGATCAAAGGGCTACACCTTC. Translating it yields CASSLELGSKGYTF.

This sequence joins TRBV28 and TRBJ2-7, with D unclear. This CDR3 is built from 13 residues. CDR1 and CDR2 from the germline V gene are MDHEN and SYDVKM. Trimming stripped 5 bases from V and 4 bases from J, with 12 bases between. CDR3 nucleotides: TGTGCCAGCAGTCTTAAAACAGCTTACGAGCAGTACTTC. Amino acid sequence: CASSLKTAYEQYF.

The V gene is TRBV6-6, the J gene TRBJ1-2; no firm D call. There are 12 residues in the CDR3. The germline V gene has CDR1 MNHNY and CDR2 SVGAGI (reference sequence). V was trimmed by 6 bases and J by 7 bases, leaving 12 bases between them. The CDR3 sequence is CASSTLDRGYTF. For the CDR3, the DNA is TGTGCCAGCAGCACCTTGGATCGTGGCTACACCTTC.

This clonotype has a handful of counts. The chain employs TRBV28 and TRBJ2-1; a possible D gene is TRBD2 (5 bases). The CDR3 runs to 15 residues. Trimming stripped 6 bases from V and 5 bases from J, with 17 bases between. Germline CDR1 and CDR2: MDHEN and SYDVKM. CDR3 amino acids: CASSPSGSADNEQFF. The CDR3 coding sequence is TGTGCCAGCAGCCCCTCGGGTTCAGCGGACAATGAGCAGTTCTTC.

The chain recombines TRBV7-9 with TRBJ2-7, with 7 bases lining up with TRBD1. Germline trimming cut 5 bases from V and 0 bases from J; bases unmatched to any gene: 7. Germline assignment: CDR1 SEHNR and CDR2 FQNEAQ (reference sequence). The CDR3 loop spans 15 amino acids. The CDR3 reads CASSPRQGSSYEQYF. The CDR3 DNA is TGTGCCAGCAGCCCGCGACAGGGCTCCTCCTACGAGCAGTACTTC.

This clonotype was observed a handful of times. This rearrangement joins TRBV6-5 to TRBJ1-2; weak D call: TRBD1 (6 bases). Germline loops: CDR1 MNHEY, CDR2 SVGAGI. CDR3 length equals 13 residues. V dropped 8 bases and J dropped 4 bases, with 14 bases sitting between them. The CDR3 DNA sequence: TGTGCCAGCGCTGGACAGTCGGGCTATGGCTACACCTTC. It encodes CASAGQSGYGYTF.

A few counts support this clonotype. The genes are TRBV28 and TRBJ2-7, with 8 bases aligning to TRBD1. This CDR3 has 14 residues. Germline V gives CDR1 MDHEN, CDR2 SYDVKM. The J segment lost 2 bases and the V segment lost 6 bases, leaving 6 bases of the junction unmatched. DNA for the CDR3: TGTGCCAGCAGGTTCAGGGACAGGCCCTACGAGCAGTACTTC. Protein: CASRFRDRPYEQYF.

The chain links TRBV4-3 to TRBJ2-1; 10 bases align to TRBD2. The CDR3 contains 16 residues. Germline CDR1 and CDR2: LGHNA and YSLEER. V shed 0 bases and J 7 bases; nucleotides not matched to a gene: 6. The CDR3 is CASSQDPLAGENEQFF. CDR3 nucleotide sequence: TGCGCCAGCAGCCAAGATCCCCTAGCGGGAGAAAATGAGCAGTTCTTC.

The genes are TRBV20-1 and TRBJ2-5; TRBD2 matches 10 bases. This CDR3 is built from 16 residues. With 2 bases clipped from V and 1 base from J, the junction kept 7 bases outside the gene matches. Germline lookup yields CDR1 DFQATT and CDR2 SNEGSKA (reference sequence). The CDR3 here is CSARNSQREGQETQYF. In nucleotides, the CDR3 is TGCAGTGCTAGAAACTCGCAGCGGGAGGGCCAAGAGACCCAGTACTTC.

This clonotype was seen only a few times. The chain links TRBV20-1 to TRBJ2-7, with 13 bases fitting TRBD2. CDR3 length: 15 residues. V dropped 6 bases and J dropped 2; count of bases not matched to a gene: 7. Germline CDR1 DFQATT, CDR2 SNEGSKA (reference sequence). Here the CDR3 reads CSANQGLAGTYEQYF. DNA for the CDR3: TGCAGTGCGAACCAGGGACTAGCGGGGACCTACGAGCAGTACTTC.

In nucleotides, the CDR3 is TGTGCCAGCAGTTTAGGACCACAGGTCTACGAGCAGTACTTC. Translation gives CASSLGPQVYEQYF. V and J are TRBV12-3 or TRBV12-4 and TRBJ2-5; D might be TRBD1 (5 bases). The end of the DNA is better explained by TRBJ2-7, so the J call may be wrong. The CDR3 consists of 14 residues.

Comment on this clonotype: The junction departs from germline at one end; a sequencing error may be responsible. This sequence joins TRBV6-2 or TRBV6-3 and TRBJ2-7, with a possible D match to TRBD1 (5 bases). The CDR3 has 13 amino acids. Germline values: CDR1 MNHEY, CDR2 SVGEGT. This CDR3 reads CASSYAISLQESF. The DNA of the CDR3 is TGTGCCAGCAGTTACGCCATATCCCTACAGGAGTCCTTC.

The chain is built from TRBV28 and TRBJ2-2; tentatively, D is TRBD1 (5 bases). The CDR3 length is 14 residues. Germline V gene sequence: CDR1 MDHEN, CDR2 SYDVKM. Trimming left V 5 bases short and J 7 bases short, with 14 bases between. The CDR3 DNA reads TGTGCCAGCAGTCGACGACAGACGCTCGGGGAGCTGTTTTTT. This translates into CASSRRQTLGELFF. Based on the CDR3 plus reference TRBV28 and TRBJ2-2, the full variable domain is DVKVTQSSRYLVKRTGEKVFLECVQDMDHENMFWYRQDPGLGLRLIYFSYDVKMKEKGDIPEGYSVSREKKERFSLILESASTNQTSMYLCASSRRQTLGELFFGEGSRLTVL.